This is a list of T cell receptor beta chains from one sample in a study of blood T cells in healthy people across ages. TCRdb ran MiXCR on the 5' RACE reads and lists one entry per CDR3 protein. The sample consists of 1.5 million to 2 million distinct CDR3 sequences, over 25% of them appearing once. Sequenced input: blood. All receptors derive from a woman between 25 and 40 years old in good health. Each CDR3 is given with its conserved first and last residue. D genes are given only for firm matches. Clone size is given for some rows only: seen once, a few or many times, or a class if the clone is expanded.

CDR3: CASSTRQGRREKLFF
DNA: TGTGCCAGCAGCACACGACAGGGACGTAGAGAAAAACTGTTTTTT
size: .
D: TRBD1
J: TRBJ1-4
V: TRBV7-2

CDR3: CSGPPSGGVETRYF
DNA: TGCAGTGGTCCGCCTAGCGGGGGGGTGGAGACCCGGTACTTC
size: .
D: TRBD2
J: TRBJ2-5
V: TRBV20-1

CDR3: CASRRTSGLGTQYF
DNA: TGTGCCAGCAGGCGGACTAGCGGTCTGGGGACCCAGTACTTC
size: many
D: TRBD2
J: TRBJ2-5
V: TRBV12-3/TRBV12-4

CDR3: CASRALAGHLNEQYF
DNA: TGTGCCAGCAGGGCACTAGCGGGACATCTCAATGAGCAGTACTTC
size: .
D: TRBD2
J: TRBJ2-5
V: TRBV12-3/TRBV12-4

CDR3: CASSYSKQPSNQPQHF
DNA: TGTGCCAGCAGTTACTCAAAACAGCCTAGCAATCAGCCCCAGCATTTT
size: .
D: .
J: TRBJ1-5
V: TRBV6-5

CDR3: CASSPGVETDTQYF
DNA: TGTGCCAGCTCACCAGGGGTAGAAACAGATACGCAGTATTTT
size: few
D: .
J: TRBJ2-3
V: TRBV18

CDR3: CATSDPGLRRNEQFF
DNA: TGTGCCACCAGTGATCCTGGGCTTCGAAGAAATGAGCAGTTCTTC
size: few
D: .
J: TRBJ2-1
V: TRBV24-1

CDR3: CASSLGQGGIGANVLTF
DNA: TGTGCCAGCAGCTTAGGGCAGGGGGGAATAGGGGCCAACGTCCTGACTTTC
size: .
D: .
J: TRBJ2-6
V: TRBV11-2

CDR3: CATSVERVGQFF
DNA: TGTGCCACCAGCGTCGAGCGGGTTGGGCAGTTCTTC
size: few
D: .
J: TRBJ2-1
V: TRBV15

CDR3: CASSASIQAGAPTDTQYF
DNA: TGTGCCAGCAGCGCTAGTATTCAAGCGGGGGCCCCCACAGATACGCAGTATTTT
size: .
D: TRBD2
J: TRBJ2-3
V: TRBV7-2

CDR3: CASVSGSYGQFF
DNA: TGTGCCAGTGTTAGCGGGAGCTATGGGCAGTTCTTC
size: .
D: TRBD2
J: TRBJ2-1
V: TRBV19